This T cell receptor (beta chain) was identified during a study of T cell responses to AZD1222 COVID-19 vaccine. The repertoire was sequenced with immunoSEQ multiplex PCR; TCRdb's copy has only in-frame clones and lacks some. This table has about 150,000 clones, about 92% appearing once. This clone came up a few times. Its target is unknown. Trimming removed 4 bases from V and 3 bases from J; junction bases left unmatched: 6. CDR3 length: 15 amino acids. Germline values: CDR1 SGHTA, CDR2 FQGNSA. The study, taken as a whole, reports: Spike-specific TCR breadth and depth rose after two AZD1222 doses.

The material sequenced was peripheral blood, taken on day 0 of AZD1222 vaccination. The source is an adult in good health. V is TRBV7-2 and J is TRBJ2-4, with TRBD1 matching 7 bases. The CDR3 bases are TGTGCCAGCAGCTACCGGGACAGAAGCAAAAACATTCAGTACTTC. Translating it yields CASSYRDRSKNIQYF.